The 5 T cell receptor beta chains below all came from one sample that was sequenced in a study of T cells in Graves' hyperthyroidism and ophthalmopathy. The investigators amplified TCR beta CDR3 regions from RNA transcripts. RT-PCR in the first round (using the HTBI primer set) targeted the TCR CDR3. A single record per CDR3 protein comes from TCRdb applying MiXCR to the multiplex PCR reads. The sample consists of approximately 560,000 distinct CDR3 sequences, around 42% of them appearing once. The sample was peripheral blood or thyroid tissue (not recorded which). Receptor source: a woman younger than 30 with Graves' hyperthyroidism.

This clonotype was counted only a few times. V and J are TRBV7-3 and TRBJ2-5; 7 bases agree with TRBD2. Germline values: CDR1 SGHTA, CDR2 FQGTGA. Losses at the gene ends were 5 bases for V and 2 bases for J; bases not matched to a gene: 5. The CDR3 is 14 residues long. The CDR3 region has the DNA TGTGCCAGCAGCCCAGCGGGAAGTCAAGAGACCCAGTACTTC. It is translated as CASSPAGSQETQYF.

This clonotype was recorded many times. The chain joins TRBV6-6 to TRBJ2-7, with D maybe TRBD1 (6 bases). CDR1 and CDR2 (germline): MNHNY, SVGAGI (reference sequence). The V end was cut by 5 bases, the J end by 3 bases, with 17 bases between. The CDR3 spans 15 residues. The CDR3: CASSTGIQGRYEQYF. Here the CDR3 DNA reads TGTGCCAGCAGTACAGGGATCCAAGGGCGCTACGAGCAGTACTTC.

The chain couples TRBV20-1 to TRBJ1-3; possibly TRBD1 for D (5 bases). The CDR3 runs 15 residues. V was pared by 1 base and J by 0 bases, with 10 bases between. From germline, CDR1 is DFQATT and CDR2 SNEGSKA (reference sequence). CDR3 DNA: TGCAGTGCTAGAGGGGGGAGCTACTCTGGAAACACCATATATTTT. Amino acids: CSARGGSYSGNTIYF.

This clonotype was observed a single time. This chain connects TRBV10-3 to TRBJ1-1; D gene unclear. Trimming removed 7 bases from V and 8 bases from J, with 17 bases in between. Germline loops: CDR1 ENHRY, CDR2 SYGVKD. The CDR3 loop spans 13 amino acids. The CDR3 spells CAITGERLLEAFF. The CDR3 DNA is TGTGCCATCACTGGGGAGAGGCTGCTCGAAGCTTTCTTT.

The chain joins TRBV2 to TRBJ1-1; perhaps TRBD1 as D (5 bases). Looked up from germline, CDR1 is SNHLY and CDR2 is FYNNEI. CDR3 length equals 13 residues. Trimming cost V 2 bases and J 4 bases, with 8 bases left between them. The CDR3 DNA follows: TGTGCCAGCAGTGAATGGGGACGCACTGAAGCTTTCTTT. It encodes CASSEWGRTEAFF.